This TCR beta chain was found in a study of Ad26.COV2.S vaccination and SARS-CoV-2 variants. Overall study findings and caveats: Vaccine and placebo recipients had similar non-spike TCR breadth. People given the vaccine had a wider spike-specific TCR breadth than placebo recipients did. Total T cell responses were possibly underestimated by TCR breadth and depth analyses.

Comment on this clone: The antigen is unknown.

Treatment here: 15 to 20 received Ad26.COV2.S at low or high dose, single or two shots; 5 received placebo; per-sample allocation not given. The samples were gathered on day 63 after the first injection of vaccine or placebo. The donor's status was that of an adult aged 18-55 years in Boston. The assay was immunoSEQ multiplex PCR, and TCRdb's table has in-frame clones only and misses some. This table holds about 280,000 clones, more than 75% found once. The germline V gene encodes CDR1 LGHDT and CDR2 YNNKEL (reference sequence). Trimming removed 1 base from V and 15 bases from J, with 13 bases in between. The CDR3 is made up of 12 amino acids.

This chain joins TRBV3-1 (or the pseudogene TRBV3-2) and TRBJ1-3; a weak D match, TRBD1 (6 bases). The TCR originated in a person aged 18-65 years who received the Ad26.COV2.S COVID-19 vaccine or a placebo. Sequences were derived from peripheral blood, sampled in a trial of Ad26.COV2.S vaccine versus placebo. The CDR3 spells CASSQGDRPRYF. CDR3 nucleotide sequence: TGTGCCAGCAGCCAAGGTGACAGGCCCAGATATTTT.